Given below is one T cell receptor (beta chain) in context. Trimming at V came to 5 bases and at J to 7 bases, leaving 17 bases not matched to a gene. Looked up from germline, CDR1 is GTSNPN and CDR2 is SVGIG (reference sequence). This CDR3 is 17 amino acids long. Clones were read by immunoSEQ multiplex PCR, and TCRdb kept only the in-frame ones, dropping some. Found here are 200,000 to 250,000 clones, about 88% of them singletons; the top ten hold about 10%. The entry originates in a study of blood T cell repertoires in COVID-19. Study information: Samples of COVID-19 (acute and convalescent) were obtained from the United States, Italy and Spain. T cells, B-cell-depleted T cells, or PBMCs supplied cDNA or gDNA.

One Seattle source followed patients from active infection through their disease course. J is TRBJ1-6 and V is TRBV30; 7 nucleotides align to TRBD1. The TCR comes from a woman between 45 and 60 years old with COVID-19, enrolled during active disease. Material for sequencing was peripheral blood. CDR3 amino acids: CAWPHCRQGAWNSPLHF. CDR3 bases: TGTGCCTGGCCTCATTGCCGACAGGGTGCGTGGAATTCACCCCTCCACTTT.